This TCR beta chain was recorded in a study of identical twins. Study-wide findings and caveats: Out-of-frame TCR alpha sharing observed in monozygotic twins exceeded model estimates.

Points on this clonotype: As yet, its antigen is unknown. Compared with germline, one end of the junction differs, possibly owing to a read error.

Germline values: CDR1 KGHSY, CDR2 FQNENV. The length of the CDR3 is 12 residues. A universal primer site was added by template switching, and unique molecular identifiers were carried by the cDNA. TCRdb re-called the 5' RACE reads through MiXCR, storing one row per CDR3 protein. The data hold approximately 670,000 distinct CDR3 sequences, with roughly 6% observed a single time. This TCR was sampled from a man between 18 and 29 years old in good health. The rearrangement uses TRBV16 and TRBJ1-2; D not certain. The specimen was naive T cells sorted from blood. CDR3 protein: CAGSQSLDGYTF. CDR3 nucleotide sequence: TGTGCCGGCAGCCAATCCCTGGATGGCTACACCTTC.